The clone carrying this T cell receptor (beta chain) occurred many times. Its antigen is undetermined. This entry is derived from a study of T cell responses to AZD1222 COVID-19 vaccine. Germline V gives CDR1 SEHNR, CDR2 FQNEAQ (reference sequence). Trimming pared 1 base from V and 10 bases from J, leaving 14 bases between. CDR3 size: 15 residues. General study findings and limits: Vaccine-associated CD4 TCRs ranged over spike, dominating at 160-218 and 743-854.

Profiled with immunoSEQ multiplex PCR; TCRdb holds only in-frame clones, not every one. The table includes about 110,000 clones, about 86% detected once. The source of this sequence is an adult in good health. The starting material was peripheral blood, obtained on day 0 of AZD1222 vaccination. The chain couples TRBV7-9 to TRBJ1-6; no clear D. CDR3: CASSLDVLGESPLHF. The CDR3 bases are TGTGCCAGCAGCTTAGATGTCTTGGGAGAATCACCCCTCCACTTT. The full variable domain, its missing parts supplied by reference TRBV7-9 and TRBJ1-6, is DTGVSQNPRHKITKRGQNVTFRCDPISEHNRLYWYRQTLGQGPEFLTYFQNEAQLEKSRLLSDRFSAERPKGSFSTLEIQRTEQGDSAMYLCASSLDVLGESPLHFGNGTRLTVT.